Reported below is one T cell receptor beta chain. What it binds is unknown. Primers for the PCR totalled 60 Vbeta and 13 Jbeta. As processed by the authors: In a later analysis, approximately 80 million unique TCR beta chains included roughly 11 million shared by two or more donors. Using immunoSEQ multiplex PCR, the repertoire was profiled, and TCRdb retains in-frame clones only, with some absent. V, J and clone size were drawn from that table, and D and trimming were deduced from the DNA. The profile shows around 200,000 clones, roughly four fifths of them singletons. V lost 0 bases to trimming and J lost 3 bases; unmatched junction nucleotides: 11. Germline CDR1 is SGHVS and CDR2 is FNYEAQ. This CDR3 spans 18 amino acids. The sample belongs to a study of cytomegalovirus exposure and HLA in healthy donors. Broader study findings: It was 160 or so TCR beta chains that were listed as cytomegalovirus-associated. Later analysis found that TCR beta chains associated with HLA were more clonally expanded than other, equally common chains. The study reported that TCR beta sequences accurately predicted HLA-A and HLA-B alleles in most subjects.

This TCR came from a man aged 25 to 40 in good health and CMV-seronegative. Sequencing was carried out using PBMCs. The chain employs TRBV7-6 and TRBJ2-7; 10 bases are shared with TRBD2. For the CDR3, the DNA is TGTGCCAGCAGCTTAGCGCTGGGGGGACTAGCGCGCTACTACGAGCAGTACTTC. Encoded protein: CASSLALGGLARYYEQYF.